This TCR beta chain was identified during a study of radiotherapy plus CTLA-4 blockade in lung cancer. Findings and caveats of the study: Reported findings show early blood T cell clone dynamics, with interferon-beta, best predicted response.

Of note for this clone: Its cognate antigen is unknown.

The ends lost 3 bases at V and 4 bases at J; junction bases unmatched: 0. The CDR3 has 13 residues. Germline V gives CDR1 KGHSH, CDR2 LQKENI. Method: immunoSEQ multiplex PCR; TCRdb's copy keeps in-frame clones and lacks some. The sample has tens of thousands of clones, 70% to 80% seen once; the top ten hold 6.5% to 10%. The receptor was derived from a human donor with non-small cell lung cancer who had a complete response to radiotherapy plus ipilimumab. V is TRBV18 and J is TRBJ1-3, with TRBD1 matching 7 bases. This specimen consisted of peripheral blood, obtained from a patient treated with radiotherapy plus ipilimumab. The CDR3 reads CASSPDRGNTIYF. The CDR3, as DNA: TGTGCCAGCTCACCGGACAGGGGAAACACCATATATTTT.